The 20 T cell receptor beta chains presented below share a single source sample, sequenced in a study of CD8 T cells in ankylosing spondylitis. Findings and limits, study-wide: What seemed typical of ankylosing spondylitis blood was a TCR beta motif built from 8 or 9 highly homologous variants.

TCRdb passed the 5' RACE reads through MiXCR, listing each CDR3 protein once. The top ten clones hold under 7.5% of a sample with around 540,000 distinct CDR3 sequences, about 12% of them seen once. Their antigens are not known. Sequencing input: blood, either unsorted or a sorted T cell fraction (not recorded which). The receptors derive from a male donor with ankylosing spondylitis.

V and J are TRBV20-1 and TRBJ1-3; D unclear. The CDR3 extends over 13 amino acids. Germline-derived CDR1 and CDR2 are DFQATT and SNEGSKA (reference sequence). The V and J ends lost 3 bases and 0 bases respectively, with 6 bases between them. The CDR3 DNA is TGCAGTGCTAGGCGACCCTCTGGAAACACCATATATTTT. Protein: CSARRPSGNTIYF.

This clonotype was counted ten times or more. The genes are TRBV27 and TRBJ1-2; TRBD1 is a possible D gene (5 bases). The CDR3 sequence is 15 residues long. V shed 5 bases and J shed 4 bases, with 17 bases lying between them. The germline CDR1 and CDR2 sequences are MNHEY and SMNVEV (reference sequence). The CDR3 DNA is TGTGCCAGCAGTCGTTTGGGGGTCCTACCCTATGGCTACACCTTC. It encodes CASSRLGVLPYGYTF.

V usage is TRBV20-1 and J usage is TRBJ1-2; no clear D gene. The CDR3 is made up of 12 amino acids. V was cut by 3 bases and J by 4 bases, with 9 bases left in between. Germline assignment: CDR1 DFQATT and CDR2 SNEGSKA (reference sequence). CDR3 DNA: TGCAGTGCTAGGGACCCCGCCTATGGCTACACCTTC. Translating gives CSARDPAYGYTF.

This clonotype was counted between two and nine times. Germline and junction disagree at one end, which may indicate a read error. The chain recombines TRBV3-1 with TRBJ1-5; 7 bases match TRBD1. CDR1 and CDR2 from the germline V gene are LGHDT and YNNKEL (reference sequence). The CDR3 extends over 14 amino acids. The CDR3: CASSQNRGKQPQHF. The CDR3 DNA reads TGTGCCAGCAGCCAAAACAGGGGCAAACAGCCCCAGCATTTT.

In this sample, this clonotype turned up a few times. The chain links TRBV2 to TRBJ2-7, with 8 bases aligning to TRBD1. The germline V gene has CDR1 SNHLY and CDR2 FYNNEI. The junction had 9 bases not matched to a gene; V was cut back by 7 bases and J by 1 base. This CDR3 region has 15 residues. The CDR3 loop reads CASMIGQGFSYEQYV. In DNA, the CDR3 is TGTGCCAGCATGATAGGACAGGGTTTTTCCTACGAGCAGTACGTC.

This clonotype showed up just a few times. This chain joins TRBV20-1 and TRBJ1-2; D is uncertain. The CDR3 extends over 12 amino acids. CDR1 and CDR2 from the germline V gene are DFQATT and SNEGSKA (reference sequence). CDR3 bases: TGCGTCCTACCGTCGGGCTCCTATGGCTACACCTTC. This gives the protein CVLPSGSYGYTF.

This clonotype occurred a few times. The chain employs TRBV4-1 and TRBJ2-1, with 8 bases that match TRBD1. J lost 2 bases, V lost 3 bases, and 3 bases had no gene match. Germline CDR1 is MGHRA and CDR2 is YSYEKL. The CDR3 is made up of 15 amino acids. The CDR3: CASSHPGQAYNEQFF. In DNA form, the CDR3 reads TGCGCCAGCAGCCACCCGGGACAGGCCTACAATGAGCAGTTCTTC.

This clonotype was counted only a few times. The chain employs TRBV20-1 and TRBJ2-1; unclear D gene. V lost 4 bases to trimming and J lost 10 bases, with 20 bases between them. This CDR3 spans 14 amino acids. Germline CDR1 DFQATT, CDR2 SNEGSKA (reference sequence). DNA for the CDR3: TGCAGTGCTATAGTATCCGGGCCTATAGGGGAGCAGTTCTTC. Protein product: CSAIVSGPIGEQFF.

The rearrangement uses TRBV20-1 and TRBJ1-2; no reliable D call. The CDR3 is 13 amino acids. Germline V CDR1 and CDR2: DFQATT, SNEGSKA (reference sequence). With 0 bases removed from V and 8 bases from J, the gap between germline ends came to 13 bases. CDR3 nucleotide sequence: TGCAGTGCTAGAGATGACCCTTTTAGGGGCTACACCTTC. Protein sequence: CSARDDPFRGYTF.

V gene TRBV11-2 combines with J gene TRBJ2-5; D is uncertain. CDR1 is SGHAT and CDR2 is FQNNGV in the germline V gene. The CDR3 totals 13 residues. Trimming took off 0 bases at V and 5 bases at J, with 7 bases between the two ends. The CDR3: CASSLESGETQYF. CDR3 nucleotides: TGTGCCAGCAGCTTAGAGTCCGGGGAGACCCAGTACTTC.

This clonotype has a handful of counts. CDR3 residues: CATSDRLSGRPDTQYF. CDR3 coding DNA: TGTGCCACCAGTGATCGACTTAGCGGGAGACCAGATACGCAGTATTTT. This chain connects TRBV24-1 to TRBJ2-3, with TRBD2 matching over 9 bases. This CDR3 has 16 residues. V lost 3 bases and J lost 4; bases outside the gene matches: 7. In germline, CDR1 is KGHDR, CDR2 SFDVKD.

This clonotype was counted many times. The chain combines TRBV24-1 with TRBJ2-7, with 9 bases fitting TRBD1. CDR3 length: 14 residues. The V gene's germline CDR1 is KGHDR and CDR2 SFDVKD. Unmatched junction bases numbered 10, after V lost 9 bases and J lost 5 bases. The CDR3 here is CATAQGQGVDEQYF. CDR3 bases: TGTGCCACCGCCCAGGGACAGGGTGTCGACGAGCAGTACTTC.

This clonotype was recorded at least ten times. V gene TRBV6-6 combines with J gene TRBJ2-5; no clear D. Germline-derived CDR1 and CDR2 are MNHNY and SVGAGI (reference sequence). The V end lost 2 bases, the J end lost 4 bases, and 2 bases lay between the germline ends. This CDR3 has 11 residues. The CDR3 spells CASSYRETQYF. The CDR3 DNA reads TGTGCCAGCAGTTACAGAGAGACCCAGTACTTC.

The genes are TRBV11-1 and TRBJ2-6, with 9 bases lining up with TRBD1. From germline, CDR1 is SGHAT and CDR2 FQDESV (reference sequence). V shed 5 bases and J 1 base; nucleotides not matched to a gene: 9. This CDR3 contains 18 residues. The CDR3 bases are TGTGCCAGCAGCATGACAGGGGGAGGTTTATCTGGGGCCAACGTCCTGACTTTC. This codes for CASSMTGGGLSGANVLTF.

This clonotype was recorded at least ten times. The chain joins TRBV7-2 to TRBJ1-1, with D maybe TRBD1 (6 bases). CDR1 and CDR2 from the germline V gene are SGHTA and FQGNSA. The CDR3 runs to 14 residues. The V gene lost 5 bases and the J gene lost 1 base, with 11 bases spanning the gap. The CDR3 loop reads CASSRGTSNTEAFF. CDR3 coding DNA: TGTGCCAGCAGCCGAGGGACATCGAACACTGAAGCTTTCTTT.

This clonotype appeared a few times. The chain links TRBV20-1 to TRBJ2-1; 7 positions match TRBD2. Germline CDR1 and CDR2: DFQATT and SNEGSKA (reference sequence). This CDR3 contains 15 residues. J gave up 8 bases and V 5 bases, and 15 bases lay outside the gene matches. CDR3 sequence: CSALRPAGAGDEQFF. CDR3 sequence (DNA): TGCAGTGCTCTGCGGCCGGCGGGAGCCGGGGATGAGCAGTTCTTC.

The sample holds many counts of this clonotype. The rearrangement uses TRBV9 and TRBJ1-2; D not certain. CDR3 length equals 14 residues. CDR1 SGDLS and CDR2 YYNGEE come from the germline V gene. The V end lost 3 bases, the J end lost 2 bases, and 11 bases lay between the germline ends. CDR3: CASSDTTINYGYTF. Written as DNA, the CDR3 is TGTGCCAGCAGCGATACAACCATCAACTATGGCTACACCTTC.

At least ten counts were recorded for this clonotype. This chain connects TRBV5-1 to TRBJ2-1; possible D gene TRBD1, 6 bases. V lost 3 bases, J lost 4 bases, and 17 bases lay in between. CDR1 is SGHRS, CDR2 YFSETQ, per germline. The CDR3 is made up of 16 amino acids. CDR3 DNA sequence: TGCGCCAGCAGCTGGACCACAGGGCGCCCGTACAATGAGCAGTTCTTC. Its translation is CASSWTTGRPYNEQFF. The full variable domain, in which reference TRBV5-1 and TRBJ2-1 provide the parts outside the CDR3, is KAGVTQTPRYLIKTRGQQVTLSCSPISGHRSVSWYQQTPGQGLQFLFEYFSETQRNKGNFPGRFSGRQFSNSRSEMNVSTLELGDSALYLCASSWTTGRPYNEQFFGPGTRLTVL.

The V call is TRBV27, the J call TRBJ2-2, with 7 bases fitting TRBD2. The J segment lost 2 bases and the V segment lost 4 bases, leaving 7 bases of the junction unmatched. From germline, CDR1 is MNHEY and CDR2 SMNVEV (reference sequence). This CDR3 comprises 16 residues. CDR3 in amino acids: CASSSLTGLNTGELFF. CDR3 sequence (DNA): TGTGCCAGCAGTTCCCTAACGGGACTAAACACCGGGGAGCTGTTTTTT.

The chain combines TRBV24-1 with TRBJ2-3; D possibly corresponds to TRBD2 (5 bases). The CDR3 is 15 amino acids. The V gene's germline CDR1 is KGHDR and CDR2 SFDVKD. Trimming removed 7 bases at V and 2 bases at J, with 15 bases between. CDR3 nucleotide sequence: TGTGCCACCAGCATGCTAGCCGATCTCACAGATACGCAGTATTTT. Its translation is CATSMLADLTDTQYF.